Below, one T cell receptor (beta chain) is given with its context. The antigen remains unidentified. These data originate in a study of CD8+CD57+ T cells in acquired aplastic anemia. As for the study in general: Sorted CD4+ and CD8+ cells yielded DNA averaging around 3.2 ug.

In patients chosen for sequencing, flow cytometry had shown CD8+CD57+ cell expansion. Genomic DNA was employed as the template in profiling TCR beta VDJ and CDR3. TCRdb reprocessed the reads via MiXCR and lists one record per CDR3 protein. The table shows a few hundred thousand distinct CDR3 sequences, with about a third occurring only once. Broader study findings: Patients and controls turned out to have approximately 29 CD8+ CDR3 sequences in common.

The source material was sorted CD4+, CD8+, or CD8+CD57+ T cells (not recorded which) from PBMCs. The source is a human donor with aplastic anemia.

CDR3 bases: TGTGCCAGCTGTACAGGGAGCTCTGGAAACACCATATATTTT. Translating gives CASCTGSSGNTIYF. The chain uses TRBV12-3 or TRBV12-4 and TRBJ1-3; D is perhaps TRBD1 (6 bases). V was cut by 8 bases and J by 0 bases, with 11 bases left in between. CDR3 length: 14 residues.